Listed below are T cell receptor beta chains from one sample, sequenced in a study of identical twins. TCRdb redid the calling of the 5' RACE reads with MiXCR, one entry per CDR3 protein. The data show 500,000 to 650,000 distinct CDR3 sequences, 20% to 25% seen once. The data also belong to a second study, concerning yellow fever vaccine responses in identical twins.

The sequencing input was CD4+ T cells sorted from blood. These receptors were taken from a woman aged 18-29 years in good health. The CDR3 runs from the conserved cysteine through the conserved F or W. The D gene is left open where the match is weak. Clone size appears in some rows only: once, few, many, or a class for an expanded clone.

clone_size	d_call	v_call	j_call	cdr3_aa	cdr3_nt
few	TRBD1	TRBV25-1	TRBJ2-3	CASSDLQGASTDTQYF	TGTGCCAGCAGTGATTTACAGGGGGCGAGCACAGATACGCAGTATTTT
.	.	TRBV20-1	TRBJ2-1	CSARGRFNEQFF	TGCAGTGCTAGGGGGCGGTTCAATGAGCAGTTCTTC
few	.	TRBV18	TRBJ2-1	CASSPGLPRVQANEQFF	TGTGCCAGCTCACCGGGACTTCCAAGGGTCCAGGCCAATGAGCAGTTCTTC
few	.	TRBV2	TRBJ2-1	CASSEGYNEQFF	TGTGCCAGCAGTGAGGGGTACAATGAGCAGTTCTTC
.	TRBD2	TRBV11-2	TRBJ2-7	CASSLGVSTSGNPVSNYEQYF	TGTGCCAGCAGCTTAGGGGTCTCGACTAGCGGGAACCCGGTATCCAACTACGAGCAGTACTTC
few	TRBD1	TRBV5-1	TRBJ1-6	CASKGTDNSPLHF	TGCGCCAGCAAGGGGACAGACAATTCACCCCTCCACTTT
few	.	TRBV5-1	TRBJ2-2	CASSKNRGSPGELFF	TGCGCCAGCAGCAAAAACCGGGGCTCCCCCGGGGAGCTGTTTTTT
few	.	TRBV3-1	TRBJ1-1	CASSQAWTANTEAFF	TGTGCCAGCAGCCAAGCGTGGACAGCCAACACTGAAGCTTTCTTT
few	.	TRBV5-1	TRBJ2-1	CASSLPGQSYNEQFF	TGCGCCAGCAGCTTGCCGGGACAAAGCTACAATGAGCAGTTCTTC
.	.	TRBV5-1	TRBJ1-1	CASSLANWAWDTEAFF	TGCGCCAGCAGCTTGGCCAATTGGGCCTGGGACACTGAAGCTTTCTTT
.	.	TRBV5-1	TRBJ2-5	CASSLGQIKETQYF	TGCGCCAGCAGCTTGGGACAGATTAAAGAGACCCAGTACTTC
few	.	TRBV7-3	TRBJ2-2	CASSPASGLVGGELFF	TGTGCCAGCAGCCCTGCCAGTGGTCTAGTGGGCGGGGAGCTGTTTTTT
few	.	TRBV7-9	TRBJ2-1	CASSLGAGGGSYNEQFF	TGTGCCAGCAGCTTAGGTGCCGGGGGAGGCTCCTACAATGAGCAGTTCTTC
.	TRBD1	TRBV12-3/TRBV12-4	TRBJ2-2	CASRRTGGVNSGELFF	TGTGCCAGCAGAAGGACAGGGGGAGTTAACTCCGGGGAGCTGTTTTTT
.	.	TRBV10-3	TRBJ1-5	CAISESGFPQPQHF	TGTGCCATCAGTGAGAGTGGGTTTCCTCAGCCCCAGCATTTT
few	TRBD1	TRBV20-1	TRBJ2-6	CSARPTTGAGANVLTF	TGCAGTGCTAGACCTACAACAGGGGCTGGGGCCAACGTCCTGACTTTC
.	TRBD2	TRBV7-9	TRBJ2-1	CASRETSGRYNEQFF	TGTGCCAGCAGAGAAACTAGCGGGAGGTACAATGAGCAGTTCTTC
.	TRBD2	TRBV5-1	TRBJ2-1	CASSREIAGYNEQFF	TGCGCCAGCAGTCGTGAGATAGCGGGTTACAATGAGCAGTTCTTC
few	.	TRBV2	TRBJ2-3	CASDAPADTQYF	TGTGCCAGCGACGCCCCCGCAGATACGCAGTATTTT
.	.	TRBV19	TRBJ1-5	CASSIYGGNQPQHF	TGTGCCAGTAGTATATACGGAGGCAATCAGCCCCAGCATTTT
.	.	TRBV5-1	TRBJ2-5	CASSLEWPRTQYF	TGCGCCAGCAGCTTGGAGTGGCCCCGGACCCAGTACTTC
.	TRBD2	TRBV7-2	TRBJ2-3	CASSLGRTSGISTDTQYF	TGTGCCAGCAGCTTAGGGCGGACTAGCGGGATTAGCACAGATACGCAGTATTTT
many	TRBD2	TRBV5-1	TRBJ2-1	CASSLGLAGADEQFF	TGCGCCAGCAGCTTGGGGCTAGCGGGAGCGGATGAGCAGTTCTTC
.	.	TRBV12-3/TRBV12-4	TRBJ1-4	CASSLMSSGKLFF	TGTGCCAGCAGTTTAATGTCGAGTGGAAAACTGTTTTTT
.	.	TRBV7-6	TRBJ1-5	CASSLGNGGQPQHF	TGTGCCAGCAGCTTAGGTAATGGTGGGCAGCCCCAGCATTTT
.	TRBD1	TRBV5-1	TRBJ1-5	CASSEFQGDNQPQHF	TGCGCCAGCAGCGAATTTCAGGGGGACAATCAGCCCCAGCATTTT
.	.	TRBV5-6	TRBJ2-3	CASSFEQSPDTQYF	TGTGCCAGCAGCTTTGAGCAATCCCCAGATACGCAGTATTTT
.	.	TRBV12-3/TRBV12-4	TRBJ1-1	CASRPDSSEAFF	TGTGCCAGCAGGCCCGACAGCTCTGAAGCTTTCTTT
.	TRBD2	TRBV6-2/TRBV6-3	TRBJ2-1	CASRNPGRETYNEQFF	TGTGCCAGCAGGAACCCTGGGCGGGAGACCTACAATGAGCAGTTCTTC
few	.	TRBV5-1	TRBJ2-7	CASSLVWDNSYEQYF	TGCGCCAGCAGCTTGGTCTGGGACAACTCCTACGAGCAGTACTTC
.	.	TRBV19	TRBJ2-7	CASSMPPIRASQGSYEQYF	TGTGCCAGTAGTATGCCCCCAATCCGGGCGTCACAGGGATCCTACGAGCAGTACTTC
few	.	TRBV21-1	TRBJ2-5	CASSKPRSAREQETQYF	TGTGCCAGCAGCAAACCCCGCTCCGCGCGGGAGCAAGAGACCCAGTACTTC
few	.	TRBV20-1	TRBJ1-1	CSARGAGPEAFF	TGCAGTGCTAGAGGGGCGGGGCCTGAAGCTTTCTTT
.	.	TRBV10-3	TRBJ2-5	CAIGTQETQYF	TGTGCCATCGGGACCCAAGAGACCCAGTACTTC
.	.	TRBV18	TRBJ2-3	CASSPPVTTDTQYF	TGTGCCAGCTCACCACCGGTTACGACAGATACGCAGTATTTT
.	.	TRBV6-5	TRBJ2-3	CASSYTAGFSTDTQYF	TGTGCCAGCAGTTACACCGCGGGGTTTAGCACAGATACGCAGTATTTT
few	.	TRBV5-1	TRBJ2-7	CASSWVENPYEQYF	TGCGCCAGCAGCTGGGTTGAAAACCCCTACGAGCAGTACTTC
.	.	TRBV2	TRBJ2-5	CASKFQSWGQETQYF	TGTGCCAGCAAGTTCCAAAGCTGGGGACAAGAGACCCAGTACTTC
few	.	TRBV15	TRBJ2-1	CATSNFNEQFF	TGTGCCACCAGCAATTTCAATGAGCAGTTCTTC
few	.	TRBV12-3/TRBV12-4	TRBJ2-1	CASSPIVAVGEQFF	TGTGCCAGCAGTCCAATTGTAGCGGTTGGTGAGCAGTTCTTC
few	TRBD2	TRBV27	TRBJ2-1	CASTSQREGFDEQFF	TGTGCCAGCACCTCTCAGCGGGAGGGGTTCGATGAGCAGTTCTTC
.	TRBD2	TRBV7-6	TRBJ2-7	CASGDGNIGREQYF	TGTGCCAGCGGGGACGGGAATATCGGGAGGGAGCAGTACTTC
.	.	TRBV24-1	TRBJ2-1	CATSDFESSYNEQFF	TGTGCCACCAGTGATTTTGAGAGCTCCTACAATGAGCAGTTCTTC
.	.	TRBV12-3/TRBV12-4	TRBJ2-3	CASSLESAPSTDTQYF	TGTGCCAGCAGTTTAGAGTCAGCACCAAGCACAGATACGCAGTATTTT
few	.	TRBV20-1	TRBJ2-5	CSARGPLWFSQETQYF	TGCAGTGCTAGAGGGCCCCTTTGGTTTAGCCAAGAGACCCAGTACTTC
few	TRBD1	TRBV6-1	TRBJ2-1	CASRGQESYNEQFF	TGTGCCAGCAGGGGACAGGAATCCTACAATGAGCAGTTCTTC
few	.	TRBV11-3	TRBJ2-7	CASSLARDYEQYF	TGTGCCAGCAGCTTAGCCCGGGACTACGAGCAGTACTTC
few	.	TRBV12-3/TRBV12-4	TRBJ2-1	CASSNIQNNEQFF	TGTGCCAGCAGCAACATACAGAACAATGAGCAGTTCTTC
.	TRBD2	TRBV12-3/TRBV12-4	TRBJ2-3	CACCLGFGRAVDSTDTQYF	TGTGCCTGCTGTTTAGGGTTCGGGAGGGCCGTTGATAGCACAGATACGCAGTATTTT